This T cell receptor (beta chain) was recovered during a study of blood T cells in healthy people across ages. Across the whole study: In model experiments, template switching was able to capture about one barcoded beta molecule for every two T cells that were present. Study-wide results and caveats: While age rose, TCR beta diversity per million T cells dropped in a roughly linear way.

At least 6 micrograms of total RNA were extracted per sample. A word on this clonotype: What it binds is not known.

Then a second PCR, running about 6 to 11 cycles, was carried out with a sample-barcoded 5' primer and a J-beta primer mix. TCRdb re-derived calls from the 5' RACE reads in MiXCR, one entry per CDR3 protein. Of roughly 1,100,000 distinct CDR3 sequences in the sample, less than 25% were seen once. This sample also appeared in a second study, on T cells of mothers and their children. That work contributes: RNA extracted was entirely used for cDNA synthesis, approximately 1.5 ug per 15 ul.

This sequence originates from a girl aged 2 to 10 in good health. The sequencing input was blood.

Here the CDR3 DNA reads TGCAGTGCCCGGGTTAAGTACGAGCAGTACTTC. This sequence encodes CSARVKYEQYF. This sequence joins TRBV20-1 and TRBJ2-7, with D hard to call. Germline CDR1 and CDR2: DFQATT and SNEGSKA (reference sequence). The CDR3 spans 11 residues. Trimming shortened V by 6 bases and J by 4 bases, and 10 bases separated the two germline ends.